The entry below gives a single T cell receptor beta chain sequence along with its context. The antigen remains undetermined. Sequencing was performed with immunoSEQ multiplex PCR; in TCRdb, only in-frame clones are kept and a portion is missing. Altogether 50,000 or so clones are present, roughly 76% being singletons, with the ten largest covering 11%. Trimming removed 3 bases from V and 6 bases from J; junction bases left unmatched: 6. Germline V gene data show CDR1 as MNHEY and CDR2 as SMNVEV (reference sequence). The CDR3 totals 14 residues. This sample was included in a study of radiotherapy plus CTLA-4 blockade in lung cancer. In the study overall: Objective response rate was over 15%; disease control rate, around 30%.

Focal radiation with ipilimumab CTLA-4 blockade was given to patients with chemo-refractory metastatic non-small-cell lung cancer. The study's findings and limits: How blood T cell clones changed early, along with interferon-beta, reportedly forecast response best. TCR clones of tumor origin grew in blood after radiotherapy plus ipilimumab.

The material was peripheral blood, obtained from a patient treated with radiotherapy plus ipilimumab. The chain recombines TRBV27 with TRBJ1-1, with TRBD1 identical over 8 bases. The source is a human donor with non-small cell lung cancer who had stable disease on radiotherapy plus ipilimumab. In nucleotides, the CDR3 is TGTGCCAGCAGTTTCATGACAGGGGACTCTGAAGCTTTCTTT. Translated, it gives CASSFMTGDSEAFF.